The 8 T cell receptor beta chains reported below all come from one sample, sequenced in a study of post-analysis software for immune sequencing data. Study-wide results and limits: TRBV5-6, TRBV5-1 and TRBV20-1 belonged to a set of roughly 5 TRBV segments that were more frequent in patients than controls.

Unique-molecular-identifier-tagged TCR beta cDNA libraries were used. TCRdb called the PCR reads again in MiXCR, with one record for every CDR3 protein. In the table there are roughly 540,000 distinct CDR3 sequences, around 34% of which are singletons. No antigens are known for them. Sequences were obtained from blood. Receptors were obtained from a girl under 18 with multiple sclerosis.

V is TRBV12-3 or TRBV12-4 and J is TRBJ1-5, with D tentatively TRBD1 (5 bases). The CDR3 has 16 residues. V lost 6 bases and J lost 0, with 15 bases in between. The CDR3, as DNA: TGTGCCAGCAGCCTTTTGACAGTGGTTAGCAATCAGCCCCAGCATTTT. Translated, it gives CASSLLTVVSNQPQHF.

The count of this clonotype is one. The chain joins TRBV6-5 to TRBJ1-5; 7 bases are shared with TRBD1. J was trimmed by 3 bases and V by 6 bases; bases with no gene match: 8. The germline V gene encodes CDR1 MNHEY and CDR2 SVGAGI. This CDR3 comprises 15 residues. CDR3: CASSQLGQHNQPQHF. The CDR3, as DNA: TGTGCCAGCAGCCAACTGGGACAGCACAATCAGCCCCAGCATTTT.

The genes are TRBV4-1 and TRBJ2-7, with D perhaps TRBD1 (6 bases). CDR1 and CDR2 (germline): MGHRA, YSYEKL. Trimming left V 2 bases short and J 2 bases short, with 13 bases between. This CDR3 has 15 amino acids. CDR3 in amino acids: CASSQTADSPYEQYF. The CDR3 DNA follows: TGCGCCAGCAGCCAAACCGCGGACAGCCCCTACGAGCAGTACTTC.

The CDR3 reads CASSLGETGNTIYF. The CDR3 DNA is TGTGCCAGCAGTCTCGGCGAAACTGGAAACACCATATATTTT. The gene calls are TRBV4-2 and TRBJ1-3; D gene ambiguous. This CDR3 has 14 amino acids. CDR1 LGHNA and CDR2 YNFKEQ come from the germline V gene. Trimming removed 6 bases from V and 2 bases from J, with 11 bases in between.

The gene calls are TRBV28 and TRBJ1-2, with 7 nucleotides matching TRBD1. CDR3 length: 12 amino acids. Germline loops: CDR1 MDHEN, CDR2 SYDVKM. The trim removed 4 bases at V and 8 bases at J, leaving 4 bases unmatched. Here the CDR3 DNA reads TGTGCCAGCAGTTCAACAGGGGTCGGCTACACCTTC. Translated, it gives CASSSTGVGYTF.

There are a few counts of this clonotype. V usage is TRBV7-9 and J usage is TRBJ2-3; no clear D gene. CDR1 SEHNR and CDR2 FQNEAQ come from the germline V gene (reference sequence). V was trimmed by 1 base and J by 4 bases, leaving 9 bases between them. The CDR3 runs 14 residues. In DNA form, the CDR3 reads TGTGCCAGCAGCTTAGTCTTAGGGCCAGATACGCAGTATTTT. Protein sequence: CASSLVLGPDTQYF.

This clonotype was seen more than once but under ten times. The genes are TRBV4-1 and TRBJ1-4, with a possible D match to TRBD1 (6 bases). V lost 4 bases to trimming and J lost 8 bases, with 17 bases between them. Germline V gene data show CDR1 as MGHRA and CDR2 as YSYEKL. There are 15 residues in the CDR3. CDR3: CASSLTGLMREKLFF. The CDR3 DNA reads as TGCGCCAGCAGCCTTACAGGGCTGATGCGGGAAAAACTGTTTTTT.

The rearrangement joins TRBV5-1 to TRBJ2-7, with a tentative D call TRBD1 (6 bases). The CDR3 runs 15 residues. V was cut by 4 bases and J by 0 bases, with 14 bases left in between. Looked up from germline, CDR1 is SGHRS and CDR2 is YFSETQ. The CDR3: CASSIPGTNSYEQYF. CDR3 DNA sequence: TGCGCCAGCAGCATCCCCGGGACAAACTCCTACGAGCAGTACTTC.